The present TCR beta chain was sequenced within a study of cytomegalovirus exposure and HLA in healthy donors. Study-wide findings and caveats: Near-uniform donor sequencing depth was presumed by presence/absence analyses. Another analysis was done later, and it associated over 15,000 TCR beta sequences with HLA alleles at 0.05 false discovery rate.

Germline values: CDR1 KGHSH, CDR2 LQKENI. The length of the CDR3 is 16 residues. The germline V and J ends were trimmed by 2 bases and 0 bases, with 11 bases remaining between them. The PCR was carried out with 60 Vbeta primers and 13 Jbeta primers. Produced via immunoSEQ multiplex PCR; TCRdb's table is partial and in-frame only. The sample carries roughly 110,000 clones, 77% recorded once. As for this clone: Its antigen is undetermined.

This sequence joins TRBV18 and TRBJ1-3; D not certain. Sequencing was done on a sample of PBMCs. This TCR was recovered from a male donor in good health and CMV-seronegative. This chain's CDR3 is CASSPVQALSGNTIYF. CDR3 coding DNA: TGTGCCAGCTCACCAGTCCAGGCCCTCTCTGGAAACACCATATATTTT.